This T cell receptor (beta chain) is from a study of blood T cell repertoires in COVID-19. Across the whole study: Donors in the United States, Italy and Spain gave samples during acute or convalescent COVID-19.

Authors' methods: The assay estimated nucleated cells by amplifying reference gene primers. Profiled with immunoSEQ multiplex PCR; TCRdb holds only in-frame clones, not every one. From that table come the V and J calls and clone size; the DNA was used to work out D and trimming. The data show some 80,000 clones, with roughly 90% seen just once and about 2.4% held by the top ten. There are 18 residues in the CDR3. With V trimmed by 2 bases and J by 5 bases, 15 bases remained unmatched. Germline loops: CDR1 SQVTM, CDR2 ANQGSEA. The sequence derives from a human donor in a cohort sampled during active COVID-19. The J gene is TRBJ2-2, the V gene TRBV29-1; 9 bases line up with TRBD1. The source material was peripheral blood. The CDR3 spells CSVELEVWTGEGTGELFF. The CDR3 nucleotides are TGCAGCGTTGAACTTGAGGTTTGGACAGGGGAAGGAACCGGGGAGCTGTTTTTT.